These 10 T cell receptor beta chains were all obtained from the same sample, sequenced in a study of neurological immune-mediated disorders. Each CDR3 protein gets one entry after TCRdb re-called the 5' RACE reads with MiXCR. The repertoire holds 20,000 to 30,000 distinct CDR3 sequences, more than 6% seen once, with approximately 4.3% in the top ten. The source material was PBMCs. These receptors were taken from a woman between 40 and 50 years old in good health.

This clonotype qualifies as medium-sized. This CDR3 reads CASSSREGSFNQPQHF. The DNA for the CDR3 is TGTGCCAGCAGTTCAAGGGAGGGGTCTTTCAATCAGCCCCAGCATTTT. The chain has TRBV28 and TRBJ1-5, with D possibly matching TRBD1 (5 bases). CDR3 length: 16 residues. V shed 4 bases and J shed 3 bases, with 16 bases lying between them. The V gene's germline CDR1 is MDHEN and CDR2 SYDVKM.

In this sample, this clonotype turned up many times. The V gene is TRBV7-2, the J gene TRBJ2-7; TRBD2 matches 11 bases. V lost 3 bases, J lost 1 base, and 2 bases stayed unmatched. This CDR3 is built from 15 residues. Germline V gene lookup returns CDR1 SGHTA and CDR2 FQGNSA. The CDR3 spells CASSFGLAGSYEQYF. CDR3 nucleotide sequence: TGTGCCAGCAGCTTTGGACTAGCGGGTTCCTACGAGCAGTACTTC.

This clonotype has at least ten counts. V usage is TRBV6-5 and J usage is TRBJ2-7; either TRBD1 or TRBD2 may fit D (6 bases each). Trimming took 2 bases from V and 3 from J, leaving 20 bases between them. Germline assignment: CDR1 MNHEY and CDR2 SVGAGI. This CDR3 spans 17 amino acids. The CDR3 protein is CASSYGGRVRGGYEQYF. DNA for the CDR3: TGTGCCAGCAGTTACGGGGGGCGCGTTCGCGGAGGCTACGAGCAGTACTTC.

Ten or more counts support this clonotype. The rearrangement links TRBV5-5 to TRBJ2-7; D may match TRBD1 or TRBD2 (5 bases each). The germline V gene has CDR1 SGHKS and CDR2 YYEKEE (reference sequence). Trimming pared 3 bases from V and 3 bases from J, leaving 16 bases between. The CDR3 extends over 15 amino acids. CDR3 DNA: TGTGCCAGCAGCTCACCAGGGACCACTGGCTACGAGCAGTACTTC. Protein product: CASSSPGTTGYEQYF.

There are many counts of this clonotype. The CDR3 DNA reads as TGTGCCAGCAGCCGTCGTGGTAGCGGAACGCCGAACACCGGGGAGCTGTTTTTT. It yields the protein CASSRRGSGTPNTGELFF. V usage is TRBV6-5 and J usage is TRBJ2-2; possibly TRBD2 for D (6 bases). CDR1 and CDR2 (germline): MNHEY, SVGAGI. Trimming cost V 6 bases and J 0 bases, with 20 bases left between them. This CDR3 has 18 residues.

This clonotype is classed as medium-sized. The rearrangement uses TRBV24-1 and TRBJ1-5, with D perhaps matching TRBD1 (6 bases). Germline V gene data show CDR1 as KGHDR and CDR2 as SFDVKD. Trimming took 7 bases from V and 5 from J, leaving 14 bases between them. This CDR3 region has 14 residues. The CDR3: CATRDNREDQPQHF. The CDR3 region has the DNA TGTGCCACCAGGGATAACAGGGAGGATCAGCCCCAGCATTTT.

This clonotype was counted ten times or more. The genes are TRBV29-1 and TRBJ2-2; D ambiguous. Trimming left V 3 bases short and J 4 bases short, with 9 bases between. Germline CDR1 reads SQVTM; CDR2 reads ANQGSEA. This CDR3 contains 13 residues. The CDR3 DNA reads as TGCAGCGTTGACCCAAAAGGCACCGGGGAGCTGTTTTTT. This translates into CSVDPKGTGELFF.

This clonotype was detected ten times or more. The CDR3 nucleotides are TGCAGTGCTAGCCCGGGACTAGCGGGAGGGAACACAGATACGCAGTATTTT. Its protein product is CSASPGLAGGNTDTQYF. V usage is TRBV20-1 and J usage is TRBJ2-3; 16 bases map to TRBD2. CDR3 length: 17 residues. V gave up 3 bases and J gave up 2 bases; unmatched junction bases: 5. Germline CDR1 is DFQATT and CDR2 is SNEGSKA (reference sequence).

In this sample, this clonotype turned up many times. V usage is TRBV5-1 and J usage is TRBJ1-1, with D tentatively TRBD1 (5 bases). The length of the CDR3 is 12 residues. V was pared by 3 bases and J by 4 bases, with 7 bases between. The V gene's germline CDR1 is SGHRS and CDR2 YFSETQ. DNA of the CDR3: TGCGCCAGCAGCTCGGGGGGCACTGAAGCTTTCTTT. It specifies CASSSGGTEAFF. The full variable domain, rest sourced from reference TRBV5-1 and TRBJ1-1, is KAGVTQTPRYLIKTRGQQVTLSCSPISGHRSVSWYQQTPGQGLQFLFEYFSETQRNKGNFPGRFSGRQFSNSRSEMNVSTLELGDSALYLCASSSGGTEAFFGQGTRLTVV.

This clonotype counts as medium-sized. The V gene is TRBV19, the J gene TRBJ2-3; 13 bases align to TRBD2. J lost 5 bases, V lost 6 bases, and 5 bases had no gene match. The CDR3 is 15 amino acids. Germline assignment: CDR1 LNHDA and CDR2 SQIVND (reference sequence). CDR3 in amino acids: CASSRTSGSLDTQYF. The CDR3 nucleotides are TGTGCCAGTAGCCGGACTAGCGGGAGCCTAGATACGCAGTATTTT. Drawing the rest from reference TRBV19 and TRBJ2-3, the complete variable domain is DGGITQSPKYLFRKEGQNVTLSCEQNLNHDAMYWYRQDPGQGLRLIYYSQIVNDFQKGDIAEGYSVSREKKESFPLTVTSAQKNPTAFYLCASSRTSGSLDTQYFGPGTRLTVL.